Each of the 18 T cell receptor beta chains below was sequenced from the same sample in a study of cytomegalovirus exposure and HLA in healthy donors. Method: immunoSEQ multiplex PCR; TCRdb's copy keeps in-frame clones and lacks some. The sample has about 260,000 clones, 90% seen once. Sample: PBMCs. These receptor sequences come from a woman in her 30s in good health and CMV-seronegative.

This clone turned up a few times. This CDR3 is CGGVAALGGELFF. Written as DNA, the CDR3 is TGCGGTGGGGTAGCGGCCCTCGGCGGGGAGCTGTTTTTT. This sequence joins TRBV10-2 and TRBJ2-2; D possibly corresponds to TRBD2 (6 bases). The CDR3 length is 13 residues. Germline values: CDR1 WSHSY, CDR2 SAAADI.

This clone was detected once. The chain employs TRBV10-1 and TRBJ2-2; possibly TRBD2 for D (6 bases). V was clipped by 0 bases and J by 3 bases, with 17 bases between them. CDR3 length: 18 residues. Germline V CDR1 and CDR2: WNHNN, SYGVQD (reference sequence). CDR3 residues: CASSESSLLSGDTGELFF. Written as DNA, the CDR3 is TGCGCCAGCAGTGAGTCGAGTCTTCTTAGCGGAGACACCGGGGAGCTGTTTTTT.

The chain has TRBV28 and TRBJ2-2; 14 bases align to TRBD2. V lost 5 bases, J lost 7 bases, and 6 bases stayed unmatched. Germline CDR1 is MDHEN and CDR2 is SYDVKM. The CDR3 has 16 amino acids. The CDR3 loop reads CASSPGLAGGIGELFF. CDR3 DNA sequence: TGTGCCAGCAGTCCCGGACTAGCGGGAGGCATCGGGGAGCTGTTTTTT.

Worth noting for this clone: The junction departs from germline at one end; a sequencing error may be responsible. The chain links TRBV5-1 to TRBJ2-5; D is possibly TRBD2 (5 bases). The CDR3 loop spans 17 amino acids. In germline, CDR1 is SGHRS, CDR2 YFSETQ. CDR3 protein: CASSLDGLQTFQETQYF. CDR3 DNA: TGCGCCAGCAGTTTGGACGGACTGCAAACATTCCAGGAGACCCAGTACTTC.

The genes are TRBV11-3 and TRBJ2-7, with D unclear. The CDR3 contains 13 residues. Germline values: CDR1 SGHNT, CDR2 YENEEA. Trimming shortened V by 3 bases and J by 1 base, and 7 bases separated the two germline ends. CDR3 in DNA: TGTGCCAGCAGCTTCAGCCGTTCCTACGAGCAGTACTTC. It codes for CASSFSRSYEQYF. Supplemented by reference TRBV11-3 and TRBJ2-7, the full variable domain reads EAGVVQSPRYKIIEKKQPVAFWCNPISGHNTLYWYLQNLGQGPELLIRYENEEAVDDSQLPKDRFSAERLKGVDSTLKIQPAELGDSAVYLCASSFSRSYEQYFGPGTRLTVT.

The CDR3 sequence is CASSPRTSGPSYEQYF. CDR3 in DNA: TGTGCCAGCAGTCCACGGACTAGCGGTCCCTCCTACGAGCAGTACTTC. The gene calls are TRBV27 and TRBJ2-7, with TRBD2 matching over 10 bases. From germline, CDR1 is MNHEY and CDR2 SMNVEV (reference sequence). This CDR3 is built from 16 residues. The V segment lost 5 bases and the J segment 0 bases; nucleotides outside the gene matches: 7.

The chain is built from TRBV19 and TRBJ1-2, with D possibly TRBD1 on 5 matching bases. This CDR3 contains 12 residues. The ends were cut back, 5 bases at V and 7 bases at J, with 11 bases in the middle. The germline CDR1 and CDR2 sequences are LNHDA and SQIVND (reference sequence). CDR3 residues: CASSWGMTGYTF. The CDR3 nucleotides are TGTGCCAGTAGTTGGGGGATGACTGGCTACACCTTC. Full variable domain (remainder filled in from reference TRBV19 and TRBJ1-2): DGGITQSPKYLFRKEGQNVTLSCEQNLNHDAMYWYRQDPGQGLRLIYYSQIVNDFQKGDIAEGYSVSREKKESFPLTVTSAQKNPTAFYLCASSWGMTGYTFGSGTRLTVV.

The V and J genes are TRBV15 and TRBJ1-1; possible D gene TRBD1, 5 bases. V was shortened by 0 bases and J by 7 bases, with 9 bases between the two germline ends. This CDR3 has 13 amino acids. The V gene's germline CDR1 is LNHNV and CDR2 YYDKDF (reference sequence). The CDR3 here is CATSRDRDSEAFF. CDR3 in DNA: TGTGCCACCAGCAGAGATCGAGACAGTGAAGCTTTCTTT.

The chain combines TRBV11-2 with TRBJ2-7; D is unclear. CDR1 and CDR2 (germline): SGHAT, FQNNGV. This CDR3 region has 12 residues. The V and J ends lost 5 bases and 4 bases respectively, with 9 bases between them. The CDR3 sequence: CASSQNGYEQYF. In DNA, the CDR3 is TGTGCCAGCAGCCAAAACGGGTACGAGCAGTACTTC.

The rearrangement joins TRBV2 to TRBJ2-7; D may correspond to TRBD1 or TRBD2 (6 bases each). V was pared by 6 bases and J by 5 bases, with 32 bases between. The germline gives CDR1 SNHLY, CDR2 FYNNEI. The CDR3 is 19 amino acids. The CDR3 spells CASSVGGASERGRTHEQYF. The CDR3 DNA is TGTGCCAGCAGCGTAGGCGGGGCTAGCGAAAGGGGGAGAACTCACGAGCAGTACTTC.

The gene calls are TRBV7-9 and TRBJ2-7; 9 nucleotides match TRBD1. V gave up 5 bases and J gave up 6 bases; unmatched junction bases: 8. CDR3 length: 14 amino acids. Germline CDR1 reads SEHNR; CDR2 reads FQNEAQ (reference sequence). The DNA for the CDR3 is TGTGCCAGCAGCATACTACAGGGGGCTGGCGAGCAGTACTTC. Residues: CASSILQGAGEQYF.

The chain combines TRBV2 with TRBJ1-5, with a possible D match to TRBD1 (6 bases). Germline lookup yields CDR1 SNHLY and CDR2 FYNNEI. Trimming cost V 6 bases and J 5 bases, with 14 bases left between them. The CDR3 spans 14 residues. The CDR3, as DNA: TGTGCCAGCAGCGAACTAGGGGGGGATCAGCCCCAGCATTTT. Translated, it gives CASSELGGDQPQHF.

This clone came up once. The chain employs TRBV29-1 and TRBJ2-7; D is undetermined. Per germline, CDR1 SQVTM and CDR2 ANQGSEA. The V gene lost 5 bases and the J gene lost 5 bases, with 13 bases spanning the gap. This CDR3 contains 12 residues. As DNA, the CDR3 is TGCAGCGTTAAGGCAGCCACGGACGAGCAGTACTTC. Its translation is CSVKAATDEQYF.

The chain carries TRBV5-1 and TRBJ2-2; the D gene is possibly TRBD1 (5 bases). The CDR3 runs 15 residues. V shed 0 bases and J shed 0 bases, with 6 bases lying between them. CDR1 and CDR2 (germline): SGHRS, YFSETQ. Here the CDR3 DNA reads TGCGCCAGCAGCTTGGGGGGCGCGAACACCGGGGAGCTGTTTTTT. Amino acids: CASSLGGANTGELFF. The full variable domain, its missing parts supplied by reference TRBV5-1 and TRBJ2-2, is KAGVTQTPRYLIKTRGQQVTLSCSPISGHRSVSWYQQTPGQGLQFLFEYFSETQRNKGNFPGRFSGRQFSNSRSEMNVSTLELGDSALYLCASSLGGANTGELFFGEGSRLTVL.

Concerning this clone: The identical CDR3 is also encoded by other nucleotide sequences in the sample. The V and J genes are TRBV18 and TRBJ2-3; D ambiguous. The CDR3 runs 12 residues. With 4 bases removed from V and 1 base from J, the gap between germline ends came to 3 bases. Germline CDR1 and CDR2: KGHSH and LQKENI. CDR3 region: CASSQGTDTQYF. CDR3 DNA sequence: TGTGCCAGCTCACAGGGCACAGATACGCAGTATTTT.

The chain joins TRBV29-1 to TRBJ2-7; 8 bases map to TRBD2. The ends lost 3 bases at V and 3 bases at J; junction bases unmatched: 4. In germline, CDR1 is SQVTM, CDR2 ANQGSEA. This CDR3 region has 13 residues. Here the CDR3 reads CSVETSEHYEQYF. The CDR3 DNA is TGCAGCGTTGAGACTAGCGAGCACTACGAGCAGTACTTC.

The rearrangement links TRBV9 to TRBJ2-7, with 9 bases identical to TRBD2. Germline V lookup: CDR1 SGDLS, CDR2 YYNGEE. The CDR3 is 16 amino acids. V gave up 0 bases and J gave up 1 base; unmatched junction bases: 5. The CDR3 DNA is TGTGCCAGCAGCGTAGGGGGGCTAGCGGGGTCCTACGAGCAGTACTTC. This codes for CASSVGGLAGSYEQYF.

The V gene is TRBV7-9, the J gene TRBJ2-1; a possible D gene is TRBD1 (7 bases). The germline V and J ends were trimmed by 2 bases and 7 bases, with 18 bases remaining between them. There are 16 residues in the CDR3. Germline V gives CDR1 SEHNR, CDR2 FQNEAQ (reference sequence). The CDR3 DNA sequence: TGTGCCAGCAGCTTAATGCACAGGGGAGGCGGGAATGAGCAGTTCTTC. Encoded protein: CASSLMHRGGGNEQFF.